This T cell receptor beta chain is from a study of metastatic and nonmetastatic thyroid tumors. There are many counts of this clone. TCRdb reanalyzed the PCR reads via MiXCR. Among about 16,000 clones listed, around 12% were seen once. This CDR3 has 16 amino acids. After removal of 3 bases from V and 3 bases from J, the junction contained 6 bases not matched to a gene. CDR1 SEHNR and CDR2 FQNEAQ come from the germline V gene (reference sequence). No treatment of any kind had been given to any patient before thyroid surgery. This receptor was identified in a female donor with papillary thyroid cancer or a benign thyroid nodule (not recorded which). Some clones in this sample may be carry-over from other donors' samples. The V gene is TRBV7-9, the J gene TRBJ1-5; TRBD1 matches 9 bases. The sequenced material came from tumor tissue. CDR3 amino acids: CASSLSGTGSNQPQHF. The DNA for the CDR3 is TGTGCCAGCAGCTTGTCCGGGACAGGGTCCAATCAGCCCCAGCATTTT.